A single sample is the source of the 8 T cell receptor beta chains below, sequenced in a study of shared clonotypes between healthy human individuals. Clones were sequenced by immunoSEQ multiplex PCR, and TCRdb holds only the in-frame ones, with some missing. The sample holds roughly 1,000,000 clones, about 84% seen once. The sample was memory CD4+ T cells from PBMCs. Subset indicated: CD45RA-negative fraction. The receptors here all came from a man aged 18-30 years in good health. Some clones in this sample may be carry-over from other donors' samples.

The DNA of the CDR3 is TGTGCCAGCAGCCAGGAAAATACCGACAGGGATTCACCCCTCCACTTT. Translated: CASSQENTDRDSPLHF. The chain links TRBV4-2 to TRBJ1-6; TRBD1 matches at 7 bases. With 3 bases clipped from V and 8 bases from J, the junction kept 10 bases outside the gene matches. The CDR3 totals 16 residues. Germline V CDR1 and CDR2: LGHNA, YNFKEQ.

The chain couples TRBV5-1 to TRBJ2-1; weak D call: TRBD2 (6 bases). In germline, CDR1 is SGHRS, CDR2 YFSETQ. This CDR3 region has 13 residues. V lost 8 bases, J lost 3 bases, and 12 bases lay in between. DNA for the CDR3: TGCGCCAGTGCTAGCGCCAACTACAATGAGCAGTTCTTC. Residues: CASASANYNEQFF.

Details on this clone: Other nucleotide sequences in the sample specify the same CDR3. The V and J genes are TRBV7-9 and TRBJ2-2; either TRBD1 or TRBD2 may supply D (5 bases each). The CDR3 consists of 15 residues. Germline V gene sequence: CDR1 SEHNR, CDR2 FQNEAQ (reference sequence). Trimming removed 1 base from V and 3 bases from J, with 9 bases in between. CDR3 in amino acids: CASSLGVGDTGELFF. Written as DNA, the CDR3 is TGTGCCAGCAGCTTAGGTGTGGGGGACACCGGGGAGCTGTTTTTT. Complete variable domain (other parts from reference TRBV7-9 and TRBJ2-2): DTGVSQNPRHKITKRGQNVTFRCDPISEHNRLYWYRQTLGQGPEFLTYFQNEAQLEKSRLLSDRFSAERPKGSFSTLEIQRTEQGDSAMYLCASSLGVGDTGELFFGEGSRLTVL.

V usage is TRBV2 and J usage is TRBJ2-5; 12 bases map to TRBD2. Germline-derived CDR1 and CDR2 are SNHLY and FYNNEI. This CDR3 has 17 residues. V gave up 3 bases and J gave up 3 bases; unmatched junction bases: 8. The CDR3 DNA reads TGTGCCAGCAGTGATGGGCTAGCGGGAGGGGTCGAAGAGACCCAGTACTTC. Translation gives CASSDGLAGGVEETQYF.

The rearrangement links TRBV5-1 to TRBJ1-1, with no clear D. Per germline, CDR1 SGHRS and CDR2 YFSETQ. Trimming left V 4 bases short and J 3 bases short, with 10 bases between. This CDR3 has 13 amino acids. The CDR3 sequence is CASSLSPDTEAFF. The CDR3, as DNA: TGCGCCAGCAGCCTTAGTCCGGACACTGAAGCTTTCTTT.

This clone was recorded once. For the CDR3, the DNA is TGTGCCAGCAGCAGTGAGTTTAACTATGGCTACACCTTC. It codes for CASSSEFNYGYTF. The chain has TRBV6-1 and TRBJ1-2; unclear D gene. Between the trimmed V and J ends, which lost 6 bases and 1 base, there was a span of 9 bases. CDR1 MNHNS and CDR2 SASEGT come from the germline V gene. This CDR3 is built from 13 residues.

This clone showed up just a few times. V gene TRBV30 combines with J gene TRBJ1-5; weak D call: TRBD1 (6 bases). This CDR3 comprises 15 residues. The V gene lost 1 base and the J gene lost 2 bases, with 12 bases spanning the gap. The germline gives CDR1 GTSNPN, CDR2 SVGIG (reference sequence). CDR3 amino acids: CAWSGTGKGNQPQHF. As DNA, the CDR3 is TGTGCCTGGAGTGGAACAGGGAAGGGCAATCAGCCCCAGCATTTT.

V is TRBV18 and J is TRBJ2-7; a weak D match, TRBD2 (6 bases). V was shortened by 3 bases and J by 2 bases, with 8 bases between the two germline ends. Germline V gives CDR1 KGHSH, CDR2 LQKENI. The CDR3 has 13 amino acids. The CDR3: CASSPGGPYEQYF. The CDR3 nucleotides read TGTGCCAGCTCACCGGGGGGTCCCTACGAGCAGTACTTC.